A selection of T cell receptor beta chains follows, all from one sample in a study of blood T cells in healthy people across ages. Each CDR3 protein is one row after TCRdb ran MiXCR on the 5' RACE reads. The data contain about 1.5 million distinct CDR3 sequences, roughly two fifths of them singletons. Sequenced material: blood. All receptors come from a woman between 18 and 30 years old in good health. Both conserved end residues are part of each CDR3. The order of the fields is V gene, J gene, D gene, clone size, CDR3 protein, CDR3 DNA. A D gene is named only where the DNA matches it firmly. Clone sizes are given selectively: once, few, many, or a class where the clone is expanded.

V: TRBV4-2; J: TRBJ2-5; D: TRBD2; size: few; CDR3: CASSQDPLPPAGGPSNEQYF; DNA: TGTGCCAGCAGCCAAGATCCCCTCCCTCCAGCGGGGGGGCCGAGCAATGAGCAGTACTTC
V: TRBV6-6; J: TRBJ2-7; D: TRBD2; size: NA; CDR3: CASSYGRAGTYEQYF; DNA: TGTGCCAGCAGTTACGGACGAGCGGGGACCTACGAGCAGTACTTC
V: TRBV4-3; J: TRBJ2-1; D: NA; size: few; CDR3: CASSQGGGKNNEQFF; DNA: TGCGCCAGCAGCCAAGGAGGGGGGAAGAACAATGAGCAGTTCTTC
V: TRBV10-3; J: TRBJ2-2; D: TRBD2; size: NA; CDR3: CATRTLTSGRENTGELFF; DNA: TGTGCCACCCGGACCTTGACTAGCGGGAGAGAGAACACCGGGGAGCTGTTTTTT
V: TRBV10-3; J: TRBJ2-1; D: TRBD1; size: NA; CDR3: CATSTGLYEQFF; DNA: TGTGCCACCTCGACAGGGTTGTATGAGCAGTTCTTC
V: TRBV6-2/TRBV6-3; J: TRBJ2-3; D: NA; size: few; CDR3: CASSYTGRDTDTQYF; DNA: TGTGCCAGCAGTTATACAGGGAGGGACACAGATACGCAGTATTTT
V: TRBV12-3/TRBV12-4; J: TRBJ2-7; D: TRBD1; size: NA; CDR3: CASSPDRAYYNEQYF; DNA: TGTGCCAGCAGTCCTGACAGGGCTTACTACAATGAGCAGTACTTC
V: TRBV3-1; J: TRBJ2-7; D: TRBD1; size: many; CDR3: CASSHLGQGPYEQYF; DNA: TGTGCCAGCAGCCATCTGGGACAGGGGCCCTACGAGCAGTACTTC
V: TRBV7-2; J: TRBJ1-1; D: NA; size: NA; CDR3: CASSPSQGRGTEAFF; DNA: TGTGCCAGCAGCCCTTCTCAGGGACGGGGCACTGAAGCTTTCTTT
V: TRBV7-2; J: TRBJ2-7; D: NA; size: NA; CDR3: CASRPETSSGYEQYF; DNA: TGTGCCAGCAGACCCGAAACTAGTTCCGGCTACGAGCAGTACTTC
V: TRBV6-6; J: TRBJ1-1; D: TRBD1; size: NA; CDR3: CASRTGTGILNTEAFF; DNA: TGTGCCAGCAGGACAGGGACAGGAATCCTGAACACTGAAGCTTTCTTT
V: TRBV20-1; J: TRBJ1-6; D: NA; size: NA; CDR3: CSAYGDNNSPLHF; DNA: TGCAGTGCTTACGGGGACAATAATTCACCCCTCCACTTT
V: TRBV7-9; J: TRBJ2-5; D: NA; size: NA; CDR3: CASSHAPPIYEQYF; DNA: TGTGCCAGCAGCCACGCGCCCCCTATTTATGAGCAGTACTTC
V: TRBV20-1; J: TRBJ2-1; D: TRBD2; size: NA; CDR3: CSARDMASGSIYEQFF; DNA: TGCAGTGCTAGAGATATGGCTAGCGGGAGTATCTATGAGCAGTTCTTC
V: TRBV7-9; J: TRBJ1-6; D: NA; size: NA; CDR3: CASSLGGPLHF; DNA: TGTGCCAGCAGCTTAGGCGGGCCCCTCCACTTT
V: TRBV29-1; J: TRBJ1-1; D: NA; size: once; CDR3: CSVEDRVSEAFF; DNA: TGCAGCGTTGAAGATCGGGTGAGTGAAGCTTTCTTT
V: TRBV7-9; J: TRBJ1-4; D: NA; size: few; CDR3: CASSLGAGISATNEKLFF; DNA: TGTGCCAGCAGCTTAGGGGCAGGGATAAGCGCAACTAATGAAAAACTGTTTTTT
V: TRBV7-9; J: TRBJ2-5; D: NA; size: NA; CDR3: CACSFRRAFEETQYF; DNA: TGTGCCTGCAGCTTTCGGCGCGCGTTCGAAGAGACCCAGTACTTC
V: TRBV6-6; J: TRBJ1-1; D: NA; size: NA; CDR3: CASSTTLVAFF; DNA: TGTGCCAGCAGCACTACCCTAGTAGCTTTCTTT
V: TRBV5-1; J: TRBJ1-2; D: NA; size: NA; CDR3: CASSSLGAPNYGYTF; DNA: TGCGCCAGCAGCTCTCTGGGGGCGCCTAACTATGGCTACACCTTC
V: TRBV7-9; J: TRBJ1-1; D: NA; size: NA; CDR3: CASSLKGMNTEAFF; DNA: TGTGCCAGCAGCTTAAAAGGGATGAACACTGAAGCTTTCTTT
V: TRBV12-3/TRBV12-4; J: TRBJ2-7; D: TRBD1; size: few; CDR3: CASSYPGQVYEQYF; DNA: TGTGCCAGCAGTTACCCCGGACAGGTCTACGAGCAGTACTTC
V: TRBV27; J: TRBJ2-2; D: NA; size: NA; CDR3: CASGRLSTGELFF; DNA: TGTGCCAGCGGGCGACTTTCCACCGGGGAGCTGTTTTTT
V: TRBV27; J: TRBJ2-1; D: NA; size: few; CDR3: CASAGDGTYNEQFF; DNA: TGTGCCAGCGCCGGGGACGGTACGTACAATGAGCAGTTCTTC
V: TRBV9; J: TRBJ1-6; D: NA; size: few; CDR3: CASGKLSSSYNSPLHF; DNA: TGTGCCAGCGGAAAATTGAGTAGCTCCTATAATTCACCCCTCCACTTT
V: TRBV11-2; J: TRBJ2-3; D: NA; size: few; CDR3: CASSLVQGPDTQYF; DNA: TGTGCCAGCAGCTTAGTACAGGGACCAGATACGCAGTATTTT
V: TRBV6-5; J: TRBJ2-3; D: TRBD2; size: few; CDR3: CASKRTSADTQYF; DNA: TGTGCCAGCAAACGGACTAGCGCAGATACGCAGTATTTT
V: TRBV4-3; J: TRBJ2-1; D: NA; size: NA; CDR3: CASSQDLGTFNNEQFF; DNA: TGCGCCAGCAGCCAAGACTTAGGCACCTTTAACAATGAGCAGTTCTTC
V: TRBV7-2; J: TRBJ2-3; D: NA; size: once; CDR3: CASTLTLLSGTDTQYF; DNA: TGTGCCAGCACCTTAACGCTTCTTAGCGGCACAGATACGCAGTATTTT
V: TRBV12-3/TRBV12-4; J: TRBJ1-1; D: NA; size: NA; CDR3: CASSGDLSGTEAFF; DNA: TGTGCCAGCAGTGGGGACCTCTCGGGCACTGAAGCTTTCTTT
V: TRBV6-2/TRBV6-3; J: TRBJ2-3; D: NA; size: few; CDR3: CASSYGSVSTDTQYF; DNA: TGTGCCAGCAGTTACGGCTCTGTGAGCACAGATACGCAGTATTTT
V: TRBV20-1; J: TRBJ2-1; D: NA; size: NA; CDR3: CSGWVTYQETQFF; DNA: TGCAGTGGTTGGGTGACCTACCAAGAGACCCAGTTCTTC
V: TRBV7-3; J: TRBJ2-1; D: NA; size: few; CDR3: CASSFYSSEQFF; DNA: TGTGCCAGCAGCTTTTATTCTAGTGAGCAGTTCTTC
V: TRBV6-6; J: TRBJ2-7; D: NA; size: many; CDR3: CASSYGLAGYEQYF; DNA: TGTGCCAGCAGTTACGGGCTAGCAGGCTACGAGCAGTACTTC
V: TRBV27; J: TRBJ2-7; D: NA; size: few; CDR3: CASSTPKRHEQYF; DNA: TGTGCCAGCAGCACCCCTAAGAGACACGAGCAGTACTTC
V: TRBV20-1; J: TRBJ2-7; D: NA; size: NA; CDR3: CTPSRDGHLPYEQYF; DNA: TGCACCCCTTCTCGGGACGGGCATCTACCTTACGAGCAGTACTTC
V: TRBV20-1; J: TRBJ2-3; D: TRBD2; size: NA; CDR3: CSARSSGRVYTQYF; DNA: TGCAGTGCTAGGAGTAGCGGGAGGGTATATACGCAGTATTTT
V: TRBV28; J: TRBJ1-1; D: NA; size: NA; CDR3: CACTPQRDTEAFF; DNA: TGTGCCTGCACTCCTCAGAGGGACACTGAAGCTTTCTTT
V: TRBV27; J: TRBJ1-1; D: NA; size: few; CDR3: CATKGGGPGSGTEAFF; DNA: TGTGCCACCAAAGGGGGGGGGCCCGGTTCGGGCACTGAAGCTTTCTTT
V: TRBV27; J: TRBJ2-3; D: NA; size: many; CDR3: CASSPGWADTQYF; DNA: TGTGCCAGCAGTCCCGGTTGGGCAGATACGCAGTATTTT
V: TRBV28; J: TRBJ2-7; D: TRBD1; size: NA; CDR3: CASSFSRQGVYEQYF; DNA: TGTGCCAGCAGTTTCTCCCGGCAGGGGGTCTACGAGCAGTACTTC
V: TRBV14; J: TRBJ1-1; D: TRBD1; size: NA; CDR3: CASSARDRGLRTEAFF; DNA: TGTGCCAGCAGCGCCCGGGACAGGGGGCTTCGAACTGAAGCTTTCTTT
V: TRBV19; J: TRBJ1-1; D: NA; size: NA; CDR3: CASSPVSGGGGEAFF; DNA: TGTGCCAGTAGCCCTGTTTCTGGCGGCGGGGGTGAAGCTTTCTTT
V: TRBV6-6; J: TRBJ1-1; D: NA; size: few; CDR3: CASSTGLMNTEAFF; DNA: TGTGCCAGCAGTACAGGGCTCATGAACACTGAAGCTTTCTTT
V: TRBV29-1; J: TRBJ1-1; D: NA; size: NA; CDR3: CSVARTANTEAFF; DNA: TGCAGCGTTGCCAGGACGGCGAACACTGAAGCTTTCTTT
V: TRBV29-1; J: TRBJ1-1; D: NA; size: NA; CDR3: CSVEERDTEAFF; DNA: TGCAGCGTTGAAGAGCGGGACACTGAAGCTTTCTTT
V: TRBV7-2; J: TRBJ2-7; D: TRBD2; size: few; CDR3: CASSWGLAGESYEQYF; DNA: TGTGCCAGCAGCTGGGGACTAGCGGGAGAGTCCTACGAGCAGTACTTC
V: TRBV10-2; J: TRBJ1-2; D: TRBD1; size: NA; CDR3: CASSGGAGQGQSYGYTF; DNA: TGCGCCAGCAGTGGAGGGGCGGGACAGGGTCAGTCTTATGGCTACACCTTC
V: TRBV7-3; J: TRBJ2-1; D: TRBD2; size: NA; CDR3: CASSPTQAGSIYSYNEQFF; DNA: TGTGCCAGCAGCCCCACCCAAGCGGGATCTATTTACTCCTACAATGAGCAGTTCTTC
V: TRBV6-5; J: TRBJ2-7; D: NA; size: NA; CDR3: CASSYSSSAWGEQYF; DNA: TGTGCCAGCAGTTACTCGTCTAGCGCCTGGGGCGAGCAGTACTTC
V: TRBV10-3; J: TRBJ2-3; D: NA; size: many; CDR3: CAISVADGADTQYF; DNA: TGTGCCATCAGTGTGGCGGATGGGGCAGATACGCAGTATTTT
V: TRBV21-1; J: TRBJ2-1; D: NA; size: few; CDR3: CASSKRGQGAVSYNEQFF; DNA: TGTGCCAGCAGCAAAAGAGGACAGGGGGCGGTTTCCTACAATGAGCAGTTCTTC
V: TRBV7-2; J: TRBJ2-1; D: NA; size: few; CDR3: CASSFSPPNSYNEQFF; DNA: TGTGCCAGCAGCTTTTCCCCACCTAACTCCTACAATGAGCAGTTCTTC
V: TRBV5-1; J: TRBJ1-6; D: TRBD1; size: NA; CDR3: CASNLEGQNSPLHF; DNA: TGCGCCAGCAACTTGGAGGGACAGAATTCACCCCTCCACTTT
V: TRBV7-9; J: TRBJ1-1; D: TRBD1; size: few; CDR3: CASSYTQGANTEAFF; DNA: TGTGCCAGCAGCTACACACAGGGGGCGAACACTGAAGCTTTCTTT
V: TRBV28; J: TRBJ2-5; D: NA; size: NA; CDR3: CASRLWADQETQYF; DNA: TGTGCCAGCAGACTTTGGGCGGACCAAGAGACCCAGTACTTC
V: TRBV20-1; J: TRBJ1-6; D: NA; size: few; CDR3: CSARTENSPLHF; DNA: TGCAGTGCTAGAACTGAGAATTCACCCCTCCACTTT
V: TRBV20-1; J: TRBJ1-1; D: NA; size: NA; CDR3: CSARETATEAFF; DNA: TGCAGTGCTAGGGAGACAGCTACTGAAGCTTTCTTT
V: TRBV13; J: TRBJ2-5; D: NA; size: NA; CDR3: CASSLAMQETQYF; DNA: TGTGCCAGCAGCTTAGCAATGCAAGAGACCCAGTACTTC
V: TRBV6-5; J: TRBJ2-1; D: NA; size: NA; CDR3: CASRAGPNNEQFF; DNA: TGTGCCAGCAGGGCGGGACCGAACAATGAGCAGTTCTTC